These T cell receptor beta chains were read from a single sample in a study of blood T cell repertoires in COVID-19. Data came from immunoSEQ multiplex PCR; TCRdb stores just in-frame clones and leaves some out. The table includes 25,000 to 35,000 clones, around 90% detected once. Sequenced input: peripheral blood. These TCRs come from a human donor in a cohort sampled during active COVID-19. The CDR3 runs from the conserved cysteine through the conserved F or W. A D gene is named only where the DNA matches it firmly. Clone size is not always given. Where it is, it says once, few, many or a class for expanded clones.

TGTGCCAGCTCAACAACAGGGGGTGCCGCCTACGAGCAGTACTTC	CASSTTGGAAYEQYF	15	TRBD1	NA	TRBV18	TRBJ2-7
TGCACCAGCAGCCAAGATGGGCAGGGGAAAAACGAGCAGTACTTC	CTSSQDGQGKNEQYF	15	NA	NA	TRBV1	TRBJ2-7
TGTGCCAGCAGCTTGGCAGTCGGAGCGGGAAACTATGGCTACACCTTC	CASSLAVGAGNYGYTF	16	NA	few	TRBV5-4	TRBJ1-2
TGTGCCAGCAGTGAAGCGAGCCCAGGGGGCGGCTATGGCTACACCTTC	CASSEASPGGGYGYTF	16	TRBD1	NA	TRBV6-1	TRBJ1-2
TGCGCCAGCAGCCCCCCCAGGGATAACTACAATGAGCAGTTCTTC	CASSPPRDNYNEQFF	15	NA	NA	TRBV5-1	TRBJ2-1
TGTGCCAGCAGCCAACTTGGGACAGGGGGAGTGTACGAGCAGTACTTC	CASSQLGTGGVYEQYF	16	TRBD1	NA	TRBV14	TRBJ2-7
TGTGCCAGCAGCCCCCCGGGGGCTGGGGCCAACGTCCTGACTTTC	CASSPPGAGANVLTF	15	NA	NA	TRBV9	TRBJ2-6
TGTGCCAGCAGCCGTAGGGCAGGGACCGGGGAGCTGTTTTTT	CASSRRAGTGELFF	14	NA	NA	TRBV3-1/TRBV3-2	TRBJ2-2
TGTGCCAGCAGCGTAGCGGCAGCCAGGACAACTGAAGCTTTCTTT	CASSVAAARTTEAFF	15	NA	few	TRBV9	TRBJ1-1
TGTGCCAGCAGTGAACCCGGGATCCTCAACACCGGGGAGCTGTTTTTT	CASSEPGILNTGELFF	16	NA	NA	TRBV6-1	TRBJ2-2
TGTGCCAGCAGTTATCTCGGACAGAGCACAGATACGCAGTATTTT	CASSYLGQSTDTQYF	15	NA	NA	TRBV6-5	TRBJ2-3
TGTGCCAGCAGCCCGCGGGGTTACGATAGCAATCAGCCCCAGCATTTT	CASSPRGYDSNQPQHF	16	NA	few	TRBV7-8	TRBJ1-5
TGTGCCAGCAGTTACCGCCGGGGGGGGCACACTGAAGCTTTCTTT	CASSYRRGGHTEAFF	15	NA	NA	TRBV6-5	TRBJ1-1
TGTGCCAGCAGCTTGAACCAGGGTAGGTTCTTC	CASSLNQGRFF	11	NA	few	TRBV11-2	TRBJ2-1
TGTGCCAGCCAGGCAATCTACGAGCAGTACTTC	CASQAIYEQYF	11	NA	NA	TRBV2	TRBJ2-7
TGTGCCAGCAGCTACACCTACGAGCAGTACTTC	CASSYTYEQYF	11	NA	NA	TRBV11-2	TRBJ2-7
TGTGCCAGTAGTATACGGGAAGCTTCTCGGGGACTGTTTTTT	CASSIREASRGLFF	14	NA	NA	TRBV19	TRBJ1-4
TGCGCCAGCAGCCTCGGGGACTTGGGTAATTCACCCCTCCACTTT	CASSLGDLGNSPLHF	15	NA	NA	TRBV5-1	TRBJ1-6
TGTGCCAGCAGCTTTGGACTGGCTAGCTCCTACGAGCAGTACTTC	CASSFGLASSYEQYF	15	NA	NA	TRBV11-1	TRBJ2-7
TGTGCCAGCAGCTTCGAGCGGGGGAGCTCCTACAATGAGCAGTTCTTC	CASSFERGSSYNEQFF	16	TRBD2	NA	TRBV5-6	TRBJ2-1
TGTGCCAGCAGACGTGGGGGGGATACCAATACGCAGTATTTT	CASRRGGDTNTQYF	14	TRBD2	NA	TRBV2	TRBJ2-3
TGTGCCAGCAGCCCTTTATCGTATAGCAATCAGCCCCAGCATTTT	CASSPLSYSNQPQHF	15	NA	NA	TRBV27	TRBJ1-5
TGCGCCAGCAGCCCCTTATCACAGGGGTTCTCTGGAAACACCATATATTTT	CASSPLSQGFSGNTIYF	17	TRBD1	once	TRBV5-1	TRBJ1-3
TGCGCCAGCAGCTTGGAAGGACAGAACTACGAGCAGTACTTC	CASSLEGQNYEQYF	14	NA	NA	TRBV5-1	TRBJ2-7
TGTGCCAGCAGCCCCTGGAAGGGCGGGGGGGTATATGAGCAGTTCTTC	CASSPWKGGGVYEQFF	16	TRBD2	NA	TRBV9	TRBJ2-1
TGTGCCAGCAGCGTAGTAGCGGGGGGTTCTAATGAGCAGTTCTTC	CASSVVAGGSNEQFF	15	TRBD2	NA	TRBV9	TRBJ2-1
TGTGCCAGCAGGGAACAGGGATCCGAGCAGTACTTC	CASREQGSEQYF	12	NA	NA	TRBV2	TRBJ2-7
TGTGCCAGCAGTCTAAATCGGGGGGCGCGGGCCGGGGAGCTGTTTTTT	CASSLNRGARAGELFF	16	NA	few	TRBV2	TRBJ2-2
TGTGCCAGTAGTATAGGACAGTCGGGTGAAAAACTGTTTTTT	CASSIGQSGEKLFF	14	NA	once	TRBV19	TRBJ1-4
TGCGCCAGCAGCCCGAGGGACAGGCCGTACGAGCAGTACTTC	CASSPRDRPYEQYF	14	TRBD1	few	TRBV4-1	TRBJ2-7
TGTGCCAGCGGCAGGGGCCAGAACACCGGGGAGCTGTTTTTT	CASGRGQNTGELFF	14	NA	NA	TRBV2	TRBJ2-2
TGCGCCAGCAATCTGGGAGAGAGAGGATCACCCCTCCACTTT	CASNLGERGSPLHF	14	NA	few	TRBV5-1	TRBJ1-6
TGTGCCATCAGTCCTCACCGGACTAGCGGGGGAAATGAGCAGTTCTTC	CAISPHRTSGGNEQFF	16	TRBD2	NA	TRBV10-3	TRBJ2-1
TGTGCCAGCAACCCCAGACAGGCCCGCAATCAGCCCCAGCATTTT	CASNPRQARNQPQHF	15	NA	NA	TRBV6-2/TRBV6-3	TRBJ1-5
TGTGCCAGTAGTACTAGCGGGGGGGTGGATACGCAGTATTTT	CASSTSGGVDTQYF	14	TRBD2	few	TRBV19	TRBJ2-3
TGTGCCAGTACATGGGGGCCCGAAGATACGCAGTATTTT	CASTWGPEDTQYF	13	NA	NA	TRBV19	TRBJ2-3
TGTGCCACCAGTGATTTTCGGGATGGCTACACCTTC	CATSDFRDGYTF	12	NA	NA	TRBV24-1	TRBJ1-2
TGTGCCAGCAGTGAATTAGCGGGGGGCGGGACTGAAGCTTTCTTT	CASSELAGGGTEAFF	15	NA	NA	TRBV6-1	TRBJ1-1
TGTGCCAGCAGCTTTAGTCAGGGGGGAAATTCACCCCTCCACTTT	CASSFSQGGNSPLHF	15	TRBD1	NA	TRBV7-2	TRBJ1-6
TGTGCCACCAGCAGAGAAGCAGGGTTTTTGGGCACTGAAGCTTTCTTT	CATSREAGFLGTEAFF	16	NA	NA	TRBV15	TRBJ1-1
TGTGCCAGCAGCTTAAAAAGGGACAGAAACAACGAGCAGTACTTC	CASSLKRDRNNEQYF	15	TRBD1	NA	TRBV5-6	TRBJ2-7
TGTGCCAGCAGGTACAGGGCAGGGGGGATTTATGAAGCTTTCTTT	CASRYRAGGIYEAFF	15	TRBD1	NA	TRBV7-8	TRBJ1-1
TGTGCCAGCAGTTACCCAGGGGGCGCGGGCACCGGGGAGCTGTTTTTT	CASSYPGGAGTGELFF	16	TRBD1	NA	TRBV6-5	TRBJ2-2
TGCGCCAGCAGCTGGGGGGCCGGGGTAGGGGGCCGCTACGAGCAGTACTTC	CASSWGAGVGGRYEQYF	17	NA	NA	TRBV5-1	TRBJ2-7
TGCGCCAGCAGCTTGGGGGCGGGGGGGGCCAACAATGAGCAGTTCTTC	CASSLGAGGANNEQFF	16	TRBD2	NA	TRBV5-1	TRBJ2-1